This entry describes one T cell receptor beta chain. The antigen is unknown. This record belongs to a study of T cell responses to AZD1222 COVID-19 vaccine. General study points: Close to half of spike-specific TCRs reportedly recognize unmutated variant regions. It was only after the peak T cell response that any repertoires were sampled.

V was shortened by 3 bases and J by 6 bases, with 12 bases between the two germline ends. The CDR3 is 14 residues long. Looked up from germline, CDR1 is LNHDA and CDR2 is SQIVND (reference sequence). Clones were read by immunoSEQ multiplex PCR, and TCRdb kept only the in-frame ones, dropping some. This table holds about 150,000 clones, approximately 91% found once. The sample was peripheral blood, taken 28 days after the second AZD1222 dose. The chain uses TRBV19 and TRBJ1-5, with D unclear. The clonotype originates from an adult who received the AZD1222 COVID-19 vaccine. The CDR3 reads CASSMSSSGQPQHF. Here the CDR3 DNA reads TGTGCCAGTAGTATGAGTTCTTCTGGTCAGCCCCAGCATTTT. Based on the CDR3 plus reference TRBV19 and TRBJ1-5, the full variable domain is DGGITQSPKYLFRKEGQNVTLSCEQNLNHDAMYWYRQDPGQGLRLIYYSQIVNDFQKGDIAEGYSVSREKKESFPLTVTSAQKNPTAFYLCASSMSSSGQPQHFGDGTRLSIL.